The rows below give T cell receptor delta chains drawn from one sample of a study of Vδ1+ human thymocytes. TCRdb reprocessed the multiplex PCR reads using CATT. This table holds more than 50,000 delta-chain clones, roughly 16% found once. What was sequenced was Vdelta1+ gamma-delta thymocytes from the thymus. The receptors were gathered from a girl under three years old who had congenital heart surgery. Both conserved end residues are part of each CDR3. The order of the fields is V gene, J gene, clone size, D gene, CDR3 protein, CDR3 DNA. A D gene is named only where the DNA matches it firmly. The size of a clone is reported for some rows only, either as once, few or many, or as a class for expanded clones.

V: TRDV1; J: TRDJ1; size: few; D: -; CDR3: CALGEPLPPRGGKRVYTDKLIF; DNA: TGTGCTCTTGGGGAGCCGCTCCCTCCTAGGGGGGGGAAACGCGTTTACACCGATAAACTCATCTTT
V: TRDV1; J: TRDJ1; size: -; D: TRDD3; CDR3: CALGEVVLLGDSFCTDKLIF; DNA: TGTGCTCTTGGGGAAGTAGTGTTACTGGGGGATTCGTTTTGTACCGATAAACTCATCTTT
V: TRDV1; J: TRDJ1; size: few; D: -; CDR3: CALGAHTPTLHRCDKLIF; DNA: TGTGCTCTTGGGGCTCATACCCCCACCCTCCACCGATGCGATAAACTCATCTTT
V: TRDV1; J: TRDJ1; size: -; D: TRDD2; CDR3: CALGEGPSYFWGTHTDKLIF; DNA: TGTGCTCTTGGGGAGGGGCCTTCCTACTTTTGGGGGACTCACACCGATAAACTCATCTTT
V: TRDV1; J: TRDJ1; size: few; D: TRDD3; CDR3: CALGELGSSVLGGHTDKLIF; DNA: TGTGCTCTTGGGGAACTGGGATCCTCCGTACTGGGGGGCCACACCGATAAACTCATCTTT
V: TRDV2; J: TRDJ1; size: many; D: TRDD3; CDR3: CACDTLLAPYWGILTTKLIF; DNA: TGTGCCTGTGACACACTTCTCGCCCCGTACTGGGGGATACTGACTACAAAACTCATCTTT
V: TRDV1; J: TRDJ1; size: -; D: TRDD3; CDR3: CALGEPSRILGDSGYTDKLIF; DNA: TGTGCTCTTGGGGAACCCTCAAGAATACTGGGGGATAGTGGGTACACCGATAAACTCATCTTT
V: TRDV1; J: TRDJ1; size: few; D: -; CDR3: CALGEPRPSGDYTDKLIF; DNA: TGTGCTCTTGGGGAACCCCGCCCCTCTGGTGATTACACCGATAAACTCATCTTT
V: TRDV1; J: TRDJ1; size: -; D: TRDD3; CDR3: CALGEPPIPLGDSNTDKLIF; DNA: TGTGCTCTTGGGGAGCCCCCGATCCCACTGGGGGATAGCAACACCGATAAACTCATCTTT
V: TRDV1; J: TRDJ1; size: -; D: -; CDR3: CALGELAPRARLGSLMQYTDKLIF; DNA: TGTGCTCTTGGGGAACTGGCACCGAGGGCAAGACTGGGTTCACTAATGCAGTACACCGATAAACTCATCTTT
V: TRDV1; J: TRDJ1; size: -; D: -; CDR3: CALGELGGFLSDTGGYTDKLIF; DNA: TGTGCTCTTGGGGAACTCGGGGGCTTCCTTTCGGACACAGGGGGGTACACCGATAAACTCATCTTT
V: TRDV1; J: TRDJ1; size: few; D: TRDD3; CDR3: CALGELVLLGERSQYTDKLIF; DNA: TGTGCTCTTGGGGAACTCGTACTGCTGGGGGAAAGGAGTCAGTACACCGATAAACTCATCTTT
V: TRDV1; J: TRDJ1; size: -; D: TRDD3; CDR3: CALSGRSGLGGPYTDKLIF; DNA: TGTGCTCTCTCCGGGAGGTCCGGCCTGGGGGGTCCTTACACCGATAAACTCATCTTT
V: TRDV1; J: TRDJ1; size: few; D: TRDD3; CDR3: CALGDHFYWGIRTDKLIF; DNA: TGTGCTCTTGGGGACCATTTTTACTGGGGGATACGCACCGATAAACTCATCTTT
V: TRDV1; J: TRDJ1; size: -; D: -; CDR3: CALGERGRYTDKLIF; DNA: TGTGCTCTTGGGGAACGAGGTCGGTACACCGATAAACTCATCTTT
V: TRDV1; J: TRDJ1; size: -; D: -; CDR3: CALGEQPFHGCYTDKLIF; DNA: TGTGCTCTTGGGGAACAGCCCTTCCACGGGTGTTACACCGATAAACTCATCTTT
V: TRDV1; J: TRDJ1; size: -; D: -; CDR3: CALGAFRPYTDKLIF; DNA: TGTGCTCTTGGGGCCTTCCGACCGTACACCGATAAACTCATCTTT
V: TRDV1; J: TRDJ2; size: few; D: TRDD3; CDR3: CALGERVRYIGGYGRSVPAQLFF; DNA: TGTGCTCTTGGGGAACGGGTCAGGTACATTGGGGGATACGGGCGGTCAGTTCCAGCACAACTCTTCTTT
V: TRDV1; J: TRDJ1; size: few; D: -; CDR3: CALGETPFPSTGDYTDKLIF; DNA: TGTGCTCTTGGGGAGACCCCCTTCCCGAGTACTGGGGATTATACCGATAAACTCATCTTT
V: TRDV1; J: TRDJ1; size: -; D: -; CDR3: CALGERGPSAPSWGTRAKLIF; DNA: TGTGCTCTTGGGGAACGGGGCCCTTCCGCCCCGTCTTGGGGGACTCGGGCTAAACTCATCTTT
V: TRDV1; J: TRDJ1; size: once; D: TRDD3; CDR3: CALGDRVLGDTQMYTDKLIF; DNA: TGTGCTCTTGGGGACCGTGTACTGGGGGATACGCAGATGTACACCGATAAACTCATCTTT
V: TRDV1; J: TRDJ1; size: few; D: -; CDR3: CALGPFPTSLGDLYTDKLIF; DNA: TGTGCTCTTGGGCCTTTTCCTACGTCCCTGGGGGACTTGTACACCGATAAACTCATCTTT
V: TRDV1; J: TRDJ1; size: few; D: TRDD3; CDR3: CALGGVNRGILDFKVIF; DNA: TGTGCTCTTGGGGGAGTTAACCGGGGGATACTGGATTTTAAAGTCATCTTT
V: TRDV1; J: TRDJ1; size: few; D: -; CDR3: CALGTCTGKYTDKLIF; DNA: TGTGCTCTTGGCACTTGTACTGGCAAATACACCGATAAACTCATCTTT
V: TRDV1; J: TRDJ1; size: -; D: TRDD3; CDR3: CALGECGTCWGIHKLIF; DNA: TGTGCTCTTGGGGAATGTGGCACCTGCTGGGGGATACACAAACTCATCTTT
V: TRDV1; J: TRDJ1; size: -; D: TRDD3; CDR3: CALGEDMGDTVLRTDKLIF; DNA: TGTGCTCTTGGGGAAGACATGGGGGATACAGTTCTTCGCACCGATAAACTCATCTTT
V: TRDV1; J: TRDJ1; size: few; D: TRDD3; CDR3: CALGEPSHPRGDPGTDKLIF; DNA: TGTGCTCTTGGGGAACCTTCCCACCCACGGGGGGATCCTGGGACCGATAAACTCATCTTT
V: TRDV1; J: TRDJ1; size: -; D: TRDD3; CDR3: CALGGHFLRNYWGIRRGTDKLIF; DNA: TGTGCTCTTGGGGGTCACTTCCTACGCAATTACTGGGGGATACGCAGGGGGACCGATAAACTCATCTTT
V: TRDV1; J: TRDJ1; size: -; D: TRDD3; CDR3: CALGELPVLGIGKYTDKLIF; DNA: TGTGCTCTTGGGGAACTACCCGTACTGGGGATTGGAAAGTACACCGATAAACTCATCTTT
V: TRDV1; J: TRDJ1; size: few; D: TRDD3; CDR3: CALGEDGRDTNKLIF; DNA: TGTGCTCTTGGGGAAGATGGAAGGGATACAAATAAACTCATCTTT
V: TRDV1; J: TRDJ1; size: -; D: -; CDR3: CALGDLRSGPKLIF; DNA: TGTGCTCTTGGGGATCTCAGATCCGGGCCTAAACTCATCTTT
V: TRDV1; J: TRDJ1; size: -; D: -; CDR3: CALGEPANRSPGADKLIF; DNA: TGTGCTCTTGGGGAACCCGCAAATCGTTCCCCCGGGGCCGATAAACTCATCTTT
V: TRDV1; J: TRDJ1; size: -; D: -; CDR3: CALGELKTLGARNTDKLIF; DNA: TGTGCTCTTGGGGAACTAAAAACGCTGGGAGCGAGAAACACCGATAAACTCATCTTT
V: TRDV1; J: TRDJ1; size: -; D: TRDD3; CDR3: CALGEHPKSYWGIGHTDKLIF; DNA: TGTGCTCTTGGGGAACATCCTAAGTCGTACTGGGGGATAGGGCACACCGATAAACTCATCTTT
V: TRDV1; J: TRDJ1; size: few; D: -; CDR3: CALGEACPREVLGDYTDKLIF; DNA: TGTGCTCTTGGGGAGGCCTGCCCCCGGGAGGTACTGGGAGACTACACCGATAAACTCATCTTT
V: TRDV1; J: TRDJ1; size: few; D: -; CDR3: CALGERGLHSLITLIF; DNA: TGTGCTCTTGGGGAACGGGGCCTCCACTCCCTCATCACACTCATCTTT
V: TRDV1; J: TRDJ1; size: few; D: TRDD3; CDR3: CALGTAGRILTGGSDKLIF; DNA: TGTGCTCTTGGTACGGCCGGCCGAATTCTTACTGGGGGATCCGATAAACTCATCTTT
V: TRDV1; J: TRDJ1; size: few; D: TRDD3; CDR3: CALGARRVPNWGSDTDKLIF; DNA: TGTGCTCTTGGGGCTCGGAGGGTCCCGAACTGGGGATCTGACACCGATAAACTCATCTTT
V: TRDV1; J: TRDJ1; size: -; D: TRDD3; CDR3: CALGTSCIVLGDSGDKLIF; DNA: TGTGCTCTTGGGACCTCATGTATCGTACTGGGGGATTCGGGCGATAAACTCATCTTT
V: TRDV1; J: TRDJ1; size: -; D: -; CDR3: CALGELETSYEGGIETYTDKLIF; DNA: TGTGCTCTTGGGGAACTAGAGACTTCCTACGAGGGGGGGATAGAAACATACACCGATAAACTCATCTTT